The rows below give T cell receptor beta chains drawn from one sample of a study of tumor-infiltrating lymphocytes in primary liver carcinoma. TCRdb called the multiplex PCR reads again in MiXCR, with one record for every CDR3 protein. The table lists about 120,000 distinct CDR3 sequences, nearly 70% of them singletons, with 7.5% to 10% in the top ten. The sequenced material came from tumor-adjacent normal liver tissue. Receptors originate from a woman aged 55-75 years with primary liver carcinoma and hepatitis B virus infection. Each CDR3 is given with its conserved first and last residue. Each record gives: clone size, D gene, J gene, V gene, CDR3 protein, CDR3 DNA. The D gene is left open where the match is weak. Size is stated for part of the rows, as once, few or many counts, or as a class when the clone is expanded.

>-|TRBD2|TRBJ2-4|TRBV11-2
CARSPGRLLSGRDIQYF
TGTGCCAGAAGTCCAGGCAGGCTACTAAGCGGGAGGGACATCCAGTACTTC
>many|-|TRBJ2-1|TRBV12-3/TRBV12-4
CASSLRANEQFF
TGTGCCAGCAGTTTACGTGCGAATGAGCAGTTCTTC
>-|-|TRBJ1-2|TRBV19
CASSTLTVTYGYTF
TGTGCCAGTAGTACCCTGACGGTGACGTATGGCTACACCTTC
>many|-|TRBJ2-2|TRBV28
CASSLLAYTGELFF
TGTGCCAGCAGTTTATTAGCCTATACCGGGGAGCTGTTTTTT
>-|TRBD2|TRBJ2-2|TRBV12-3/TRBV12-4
CASSLGIAGAAGGELFF
TGTGCTAGCAGTCTTGGAATAGCGGGGGCCGCAGGCGGGGAGCTGTTTTTT
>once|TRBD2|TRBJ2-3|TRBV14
CASSQGRTEWLAGSGVADTQYF
TGTGCCAGCAGCCAAGGTCGGACAGAGTGGCTAGCGGGAAGCGGAGTGGCAGATACGCAGTATTTT
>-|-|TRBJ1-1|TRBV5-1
CTSSLDRDTEAFF
TGCACCAGCAGCTTGGATAGGGACACTGAAGCTTTCTTT
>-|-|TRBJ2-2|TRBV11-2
CASNDGRDMNTGELFF
TGTGCCAGCAATGACGGACGCGACATGAACACCGGGGAGCTGTTTTTT
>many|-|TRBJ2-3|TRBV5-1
CASSLVGRTDTQYF
TGCGCCAGCAGCTTGGTGGGTCGCACAGATACGCAGTATTTT
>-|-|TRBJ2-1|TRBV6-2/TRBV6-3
CANWGYLSHYNEQFF
TGTGCCAATTGGGGGTACTTATCGCACTACAATGAGCAGTTCTTC
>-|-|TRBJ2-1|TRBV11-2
CASSLDREGNIQFF
TGCGCCAGCAGCTTAGATCGAGAGGGAAACATTCAGTTCTTC
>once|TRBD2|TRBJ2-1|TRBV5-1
CASSLTSGRAVYNEQFF
TGCGCCAGCAGCCTGACTAGCGGGAGGGCCGTATACAATGAGCAGTTCTTC
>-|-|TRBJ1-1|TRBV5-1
CASSLDRATGVFF
TGCGCCAGCAGCTTGGATAGGGCCACTGGAGTTTTCTTT
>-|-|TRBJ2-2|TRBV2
CASSYLGIMGNTGELFF
TGTGCCAGCAGTTACCTAGGCATAATGGGGAACACCGGGGAGCTGTTTTTT
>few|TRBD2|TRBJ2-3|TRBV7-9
CASSLVSGRADTQYF
TGTGCCAGCAGCTTAGTTAGCGGGAGAGCAGATACGCAGTATTTT
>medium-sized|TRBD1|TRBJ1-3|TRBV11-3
CASRTTGAFTPGNTIYF
TGTGCCAGCAGGACTACAGGGGCTTTCACTCCTGGAAACACCATATATTTT
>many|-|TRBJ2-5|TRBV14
CASSQDVLETQYF
TGTGCCAGCAGCCAAGACGTTTTGGAGACCCAGTACTTC
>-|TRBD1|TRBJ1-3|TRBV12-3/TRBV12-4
CASSFRQGKNTIYF
TGTGCCAGCAGTTTCCGACAGGGCAAAAACACCATATATTTT
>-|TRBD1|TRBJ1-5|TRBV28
CASSHRPGTGTAYRYSNQAQHF
TGTGCCAGCAGTCACCGCCCCGGGACAGGGACGGCCTATAGGTATAGCAATCAGGCCCAGCATTTT
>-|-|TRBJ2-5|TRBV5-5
CVSSLLTEETQYF
TGTGTCAGCAGCTTGTTAACTGAGGAGACCCAGTATTTC
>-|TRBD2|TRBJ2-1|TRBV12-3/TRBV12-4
CASSPRSGKAGNGQFF
TGTGCCAGCAGTCCCAGGAGCGGGAAGGCCGGGAATGGGCAGTTCTTC
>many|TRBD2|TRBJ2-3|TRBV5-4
CASSLRLAGATDTQYF
TGTGCCAGCAGCTTGAGACTAGCGGGAGCCACAGATACGCAGTATTTT
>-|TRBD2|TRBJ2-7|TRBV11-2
CASSPGLAGANYEQYF
TGTGCCAGCAGCCCAGGACTAGCGGGAGCGAACTACGAGCAATACTTC
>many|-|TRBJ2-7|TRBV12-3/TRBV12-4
CASSRANNEQYF
TGTGCCAGCAGTCGAGCGAATAACGAGCAGTACTTC
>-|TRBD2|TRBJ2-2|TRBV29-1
CSVGGTNATGELSF
TGCAGCGTTGGTGGGACTAACGCCACCGGGGAGCTGTCTTTT
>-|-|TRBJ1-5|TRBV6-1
CVSRHRAQRADQPQHF
TGTGTCAGCAGACACAGGGCTCAAAGGGCTGATCAGCCCCAGCACTTT
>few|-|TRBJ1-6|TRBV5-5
CASSSIRGLNSPLHF
TGTGCCAGCAGTTCGATCAGGGGCCTTAATTCACCCCTCCACTTT
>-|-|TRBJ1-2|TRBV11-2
CTNSPLGLPGYGYTF
TGTACCAACAGTCCCCTGGGACTCCCGGGCTATGGCTACACCTTC
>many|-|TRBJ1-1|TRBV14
CASSQAVSNTEAFF
TGTGCCAGCAGCCAAGCGGTCAGCAACACTGAAGCTTTCTTT
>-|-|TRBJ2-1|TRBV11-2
CASSLAAWFNDEQFF
TGTGCCAGCAGCTTAGCTGCGTGGTTTAACGATGAGCAGTTCTTC
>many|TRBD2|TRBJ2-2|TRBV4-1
CASSYTPLADNTGELFF
TGCGCCAGCAGCTACACTCCCCTAGCGGACAACACCGGGGAGCTGTTTTTT
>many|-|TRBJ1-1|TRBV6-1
CASRGLQVTEAFF
TGTGCCAGCAGAGGGCTACAGGTGACTGAAGCTTTCTTT
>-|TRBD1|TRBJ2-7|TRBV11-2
CASSFWTGVTYEQYF
TGTGCCAGCAGCTTCTGGACAGGCGTAACCTACGAGCAGTACTTC
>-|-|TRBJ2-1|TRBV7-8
CASSLAQLALNEQFF
TGTGCCAGCAGCTTAGCACAACTAGCTCTCAATGAGCAGTTCTTC
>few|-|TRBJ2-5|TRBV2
CASSAGHQETQYF
TGTGCCAGCAGTGCGGGTCACCAAGAGACCCAGTACTTC
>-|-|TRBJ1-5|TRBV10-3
CAISEQGGDQPQHF
TGTGCCATCAGTGAACAGGGTGGGGATCAGCCCCAGCATTTT
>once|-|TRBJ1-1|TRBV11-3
CASSPILRAGVQRANLNTEAFF
TGTGCCAGCAGCCCTATATTGAGGGCAGGAGTACAAAGGGCCAACTTGAACACTGAAGCTTTCTTT
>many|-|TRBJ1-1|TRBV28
CASSYRNTEAFF
TGTGCCAGCAGTTACAGGAACACTGAAGCTTTCTTT
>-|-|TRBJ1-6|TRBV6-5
CDSRPDGTPHSPLHF
TGTGACAGCAGGCCCGACGGAACGCCCCACTCACCCCTCCACTTT
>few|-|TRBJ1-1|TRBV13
CASSFGQPNTEAFF
TGTGCCAGCAGCTTTGGGCAGCCGAACACTGAAGCTTTCTTT